This T cell receptor beta chain came from a study of control samples from healthy donors and cancer patients. Germline CDR1 and CDR2: SEHNR and FQNEAQ (reference sequence). V lost 4 bases and J lost 3, with 12 bases in between. The CDR3 totals 14 residues. Produced via immunoSEQ multiplex PCR; TCRdb's table is partial and in-frame only. The sample lists 180,000 or so clones; 90% to 95% were seen once. This clonotype was sampled from a young woman in good health. Source material: blood. This chain connects TRBV7-9 to TRBJ1-1; maybe TRBD1 (5 bases). CDR3 region: CASSSRAGHTEAFF. The CDR3 coding sequence is TGTGCCAGCAGCTCCAGGGCGGGGCACACTGAAGCTTTCTTT.